This entry lists 32 T cell receptor beta chains sequenced from one sample in a study of vaccination effects on CD4 cells after COVID-19. In the ViraFEST assay, antigen-specific CD4+ clonotypes were identified by expansion after peptide-pool stimulation. The culture ran for 10 days before CD4+ T cells were isolated. All study participants received two doses of BNT162b2 or mRNA-1273 vaccine. The protocol was immunoSEQ multiplex PCR, while the TCRdb copy is restricted to in-frame clones and leaves out a portion. The data show tens of thousands of clones, 70% to 75% seen once. Their recognized antigens are unknown. Source: CD4+ T cells from PBMCs cultured with SARS-CoV-2 spike peptides, taken after COVID-19 vaccination. The source of these receptors is a human donor who received a COVID-19 vaccine.

This chain connects TRBV5-4 to TRBJ2-1, with D uncertain. Trimming left V 1 base short and J 5 bases short, with 13 bases between. The CDR3 has 15 amino acids. The germline V gene has CDR1 SGHNT and CDR2 YYREEE (reference sequence). The CDR3 nucleotides read TGTGCCAGCAGCTTGACGCCAAGCCCTGACAATGAGCAGTTCTTC. Its translation: CASSLTPSPDNEQFF.

The rearrangement links TRBV5-1 to TRBJ2-3, with 11 bases fitting TRBD2. This CDR3 region has 17 residues. CDR1 and CDR2 from the germline V gene are SGHRS and YFSETQ. J lost 3 bases, V lost 3 bases, and 9 bases had no gene match. The CDR3 DNA sequence: TGCGCCAGCAGCTGGACCGTAGCGGGGGGGGGAACAGATACGCAGTATTTT. Translated: CASSWTVAGGGTDTQYF.

This chain joins TRBV6-2 or TRBV6-3 and TRBJ2-7, with D perhaps assigned TRBD1 or TRBD2 (5 bases each). The CDR3 sequence is 12 residues long. Trimming removed 5 bases from V and 3 bases from J, with 8 bases in between. Looked up from germline, CDR1 is MNHEY and CDR2 is SVGEGT. The chain's CDR3 is CASSRDGYEQYF. The CDR3 DNA reads TGTGCCAGCAGTAGGGACGGCTACGAGCAGTACTTC.

This rearrangement joins TRBV6-6 to TRBJ2-1, with 10 bases identical to TRBD2. Germline CDR1 and CDR2: MNHNY and SVGAGI (reference sequence). V dropped 10 bases and J dropped 5; count of bases not matched to a gene: 5. CDR3 length: 13 amino acids. CDR3 DNA sequence: TGTGCCATTCAGCGGGGGGGCAACAATGAGCAGTTCTTC. Its translation is CAIQRGGNNEQFF.

CDR3 in amino acids: CASSFGGADTQYF. CDR3 nucleotides: TGTGCCAGCAGCTTCGGGGGCGCAGATACGCAGTATTTT. The chain joins TRBV13 to TRBJ2-3, with D perhaps given as TRBD1 or TRBD2 (6 bases each). This CDR3 region has 13 residues. Trimming took 3 bases from V and 4 from J, leaving 8 bases between them. Per germline, CDR1 PRHDT and CDR2 FYEKMQ (reference sequence).

Only one count was recorded for this clone. The CDR3: CASSQNYNEQFF. DNA for the CDR3: TGCGCCAGCAGCCAGAATTACAATGAGCAGTTCTTC. The V and J genes are TRBV5-1 and TRBJ2-1; D remains ambiguous. There are 12 residues in the CDR3. The germline V and J ends were trimmed by 4 bases and 4 bases, with 6 bases remaining between them. Per the germline V gene, CDR1 is SGHRS and CDR2 is YFSETQ.

This clone has just a few counts. V usage is TRBV4-1 and J usage is TRBJ2-5; no clear D gene. The CDR3 totals 13 residues. CDR1 and CDR2 (germline): MGHRA, YSYEKL. Trimming took off 1 base at V and 0 bases at J, with 3 bases between the two ends. The CDR3, as DNA: TGCGCCAGCAGCCAAGGGCACCAAGAGACCCAGTACTTC. Amino acids: CASSQGHQETQYF.

This rearrangement joins TRBV11-2 to TRBJ2-1; 12 positions agree with TRBD2. The V gene's germline CDR1 is SGHAT and CDR2 FQNNGV. This CDR3 has 14 residues. Trimming removed 4 bases from V and 7 bases from J; junction bases left unmatched: 2. CDR3: CASSSLAGGNEQFF. The DNA for the CDR3 is TGTGCCAGCAGCTCTCTAGCGGGAGGGAATGAGCAGTTCTTC.

The genes are TRBV18 and TRBJ2-7; 11 nucleotides agree with TRBD1. Germline V CDR1 and CDR2: KGHSH, LQKENI. V shed 6 bases, J shed 3 bases, and the junction held 4 bases outside the gene matches. CDR3 size: 14 residues. The CDR3 sequence is CASSQGQGVYEQYF. CDR3 in DNA: TGTGCCAGCTCCCAGGGACAGGGGGTCTACGAGCAGTACTTC.

The CDR3 spells CATSDPRGRVNEQFF. The DNA for the CDR3 is TGTGCCACCAGTGACCCGAGGGGGCGGGTCAATGAGCAGTTCTTC. The rearrangement joins TRBV24-1 to TRBJ2-1; TRBD1 aligns across 7 bases. Germline CDR1 and CDR2: KGHDR and SFDVKD. The CDR3 covers 15 residues. V lost 4 bases and J lost 6; bases outside the gene matches: 8.

The chain couples TRBV5-1 to TRBJ1-4, with a possible D match to TRBD1 (5 bases). The CDR3 runs to 14 residues. CDR1 and CDR2 (germline): SGHRS, YFSETQ. V shed 0 bases and J shed 5 bases, with 8 bases lying between them. This chain's CDR3 is CASSLAWGNEKLFF. Written as DNA, the CDR3 is TGCGCCAGCAGCTTGGCCTGGGGGAATGAAAAACTGTTTTTT.

This clone was recorded a few times. The chain is built from TRBV5-1 and TRBJ1-3, with a tentative D call TRBD1 (6 bases). CDR3 size: 19 residues. Germline V CDR1 and CDR2: SGHRS, YFSETQ. V lost 4 bases and J lost 0, with 23 bases in between. The CDR3 nucleotides are TGCGCCAGCAGCCAAACGACAGGTCGATTGATGGGCTCTGGAAACACCATATATTTT. Protein sequence: CASSQTTGRLMGSGNTIYF.

Only a few counts were recorded for this clone. The chain is built from TRBV3-1 (or the pseudogene TRBV3-2) and TRBJ2-1; tentative D call: TRBD2 (5 bases). This CDR3 contains 14 residues. Germline loops: CDR1 LGHDT, CDR2 YNNKEL (reference sequence). V was pared by 3 bases and J by 1 base, with 7 bases between. The CDR3 region is CASSHGESYNEQFF. CDR3 sequence (DNA): TGTGCCAGCAGCCATGGGGAGTCCTACAATGAGCAGTTCTTC.

The chain couples TRBV7-9 to TRBJ2-5, with D possibly TRBD2 on 5 matching bases. This CDR3 has 17 residues. Germline loops: CDR1 SEHNR, CDR2 FQNEAQ (reference sequence). Deletions cut 1 base from V and 9 bases from J, with 24 bases between. The DNA of the CDR3 is TGTGCCAGCAGCTTAGAAGAGGGCCTGGATTTCAGTCCGGCCCAGTACTTC. It encodes CASSLEEGLDFSPAQYF.

The chain carries TRBV6-5 and TRBJ2-7, with 8 bases aligning to TRBD1. Germline V gene sequence: CDR1 MNHEY, CDR2 SVGAGI. The CDR3 consists of 14 residues. The V segment lost 6 bases and the J segment 2 bases; nucleotides outside the gene matches: 6. CDR3 protein: CASSLTDRAYEQYF. CDR3 nucleotides: TGTGCCAGCAGCCTCACGGACAGGGCCTACGAGCAGTACTTC.

J is TRBJ2-7 and V is TRBV12-3 or TRBV12-4; 7 nucleotides align to TRBD2. The CDR3 runs to 13 residues. V was pared by 0 bases and J by 5 bases, with 1 base of the junction left unmatched. The CDR3 DNA follows: TGTGCCAGCAGTTTAGCGGGGGGGGACGAGCAGTACTTC. Its protein product is CASSLAGGDEQYF.

V is TRBV6-5 and J is TRBJ1-2; 9 positions match TRBD1. In germline, CDR1 is MNHEY, CDR2 SVGAGI. The CDR3 spans 11 residues. J gave up 8 bases and V 7 bases, and 2 bases lay outside the gene matches. The CDR3 sequence is CASNDRGGYTF. The CDR3 nucleotides read TGTGCCAGCAACGACAGGGGGGGCTACACCTTC.

The V gene is TRBV5-4, the J gene TRBJ1-1; no reliable D call. V was trimmed by 3 bases and J by 0 bases, leaving 9 bases between them. Germline values: CDR1 SGHNT, CDR2 YYREEE (reference sequence). The CDR3 covers 14 residues. The CDR3 protein is CASSSNLMNTEAFF. The CDR3 DNA follows: TGTGCCAGCAGCTCAAATCTCATGAACACTGAAGCTTTCTTT.

This chain links TRBV5-6 with TRBJ2-7; D remains ambiguous. CDR1 SGHDT and CDR2 YYEEEE come from the germline V gene. Trimming cost V 1 base and J 2 bases, with 13 bases left between them. This CDR3 is built from 15 residues. The CDR3 region is CASSLLKGRAYEQYF. CDR3 nucleotides: TGTGCCAGCAGCTTGTTGAAGGGTAGAGCCTACGAGCAGTACTTC.

V is TRBV29-1 and J is TRBJ2-3; 7 bases line up with TRBD2. The CDR3 loop spans 17 amino acids. V was pared by 4 bases and J by 1 base, with 14 bases of the junction left unmatched. CDR1 and CDR2 from the germline V gene are SQVTM and ANQGSEA. DNA for the CDR3: TGCAGCGTTGTGCGGCCAGGGACTAAGAGAGGCACAGATACGCAGTATTTT. This translates into CSVVRPGTKRGTDTQYF.

The table lists this clone with a count of one. This rearrangement joins TRBV7-9 to TRBJ2-7, with 11 bases that match TRBD2. The CDR3 sequence is 14 residues long. Germline V CDR1 and CDR2: SEHNR, FQNEAQ (reference sequence). V shed 5 bases and J 3 bases; nucleotides not matched to a gene: 3. Here the CDR3 DNA reads TGTGCCAGCAGCCCGACTAGCGGGAACTACGAGCAGTACTTC. Translated, it gives CASSPTSGNYEQYF.

This chain links TRBV29-1 with TRBJ1-1, with 11 bases that match TRBD1. The CDR3 covers 16 residues. The V gene end was trimmed by 6 bases and the J gene end by 4 bases; junction bases not matched to a gene: 13. Germline V gene data show CDR1 as SQVTM and CDR2 as ANQGSEA. CDR3 in amino acids: CSVAGTGGGRVTEAFF. CDR3 coding DNA: TGCAGCGTAGCCGGGACAGGGGGAGGTCGGGTCACTGAAGCTTTCTTT.

V usage is TRBV19 and J usage is TRBJ1-6; possibly TRBD1 for D (5 bases). The V gene lost 8 bases and the J gene lost 10 bases, with 18 bases spanning the gap. Per the germline V gene, CDR1 is LNHDA and CDR2 is SQIVND (reference sequence). This CDR3 spans 14 amino acids. CDR3: CASQAGTGTSPLHF. The CDR3 coding sequence is TGTGCCAGTCAGGCCGGGACCGGTACATCACCCCTCCACTTT.

This clone was seen only a few times. The gene calls are TRBV7-2 and TRBJ1-4; D remains ambiguous. The germline CDR1 and CDR2 sequences are SGHTA and FQGNSA. This CDR3 spans 14 amino acids. Trimming removed 5 bases at V and 0 bases at J, with 7 bases between. CDR3 amino acids: CASSRTATNEKLFF. The CDR3, as DNA: TGTGCCAGCAGCCGGACGGCAACTAATGAAAAACTGTTTTTT.

This clone was counted a few times. This chain joins TRBV2 and TRBJ1-2; 9 nucleotides match TRBD1. The CDR3 extends over 14 amino acids. Germline loops: CDR1 SNHLY, CDR2 FYNNEI. Trimming removed 0 bases from V and 9 bases from J; junction bases left unmatched: 5. The CDR3 nucleotides read TGTGCCAGCAGTGAAGCGACAGGGGGATCACGCTACACCTTC. Translation gives CASSEATGGSRYTF.

CDR3: CASSLLPEGLATNEKLFF. The CDR3 nucleotides are TGTGCCAGCAGTTTACTCCCCGAGGGGCTAGCAACTAATGAAAAACTGTTTTTT. The rearrangement joins TRBV27 to TRBJ1-4, with D perhaps matching TRBD1 (5 bases). Germline lookup yields CDR1 MNHEY and CDR2 SMNVEV (reference sequence). The CDR3 covers 18 residues. The V end lost 2 bases, the J end lost 0 bases, and 16 bases lay between the germline ends.

J is TRBJ2-3 and V is TRBV2; no clear D. Deletions cut 3 bases from V and 1 base from J, with 14 bases between. This CDR3 spans 16 amino acids. The germline gives CDR1 SNHLY, CDR2 FYNNEI. CDR3 residues: CASSDSRAGGTDTQYF. CDR3 DNA sequence: TGTGCCAGCAGTGATTCTAGGGCAGGCGGCACAGATACGCAGTATTTT.

This chain connects TRBV21-1 to TRBJ2-3; the table's D call TRBD2 went unverified against the DNA. TRBV21-1 is reported as a pseudogene. The CDR3 runs to 18 residues. In DNA, the CDR3 is TGTGCCAGCAGCAAAGATGCGCCAGCGGGATCTGGCACAGATACGCAGTATTTT. Translation: CASSKDAPAGSGTDTQYF.

The V gene is TRBV5-1, the J gene TRBJ2-4; 8 nucleotides align to TRBD2. CDR3 size: 15 residues. CDR1 and CDR2 (germline): SGHRS, YFSETQ. The trim removed 3 bases at V and 4 bases at J, leaving 6 bases unmatched. The CDR3 coding sequence is TGCGCCAGCAGCTCTCTTCTAGCGGGTAAAAACATTCAGTACTTC. This sequence encodes CASSSLLAGKNIQYF.

This chain uses TRBV7-2 with TRBJ1-1, with a weak D call TRBD1 (6 bases). CDR1 is SGHTA, CDR2 FQGNSA, per germline. V lost 4 bases and J 10 bases, leaving 13 bases between the germline ends. CDR3 size: 12 residues. CDR3 amino acids: CASSWDTTPAFF. The CDR3 DNA sequence: TGTGCCAGCAGCTGGGACACTACCCCAGCTTTCTTT.

The chain carries TRBV5-1 and TRBJ2-3; D uncertain. Trimming removed 3 bases from V and 2 bases from J, with 1 base in between. The CDR3 length is 11 residues. CDR1 and CDR2 (germline): SGHRS, YFSETQ. The CDR3 spells CASSYTDTQYF. In DNA, the CDR3 is TGCGCCAGCAGCTACACAGATACGCAGTATTTT.

This clone came up a few times. The CDR3: CASSPGEGTEAFF. DNA of the CDR3: TGTGCCAGCTCACCAGGGGAGGGCACTGAAGCTTTCTTT. The V gene is TRBV18, the J gene TRBJ1-1; D remains ambiguous. This CDR3 contains 13 residues. Germline V gives CDR1 KGHSH, CDR2 LQKENI. The V gene lost 2 bases and the J gene lost 4 bases, with 8 bases spanning the gap.